This paragraph covers one T cell receptor beta chain sequence. Its antigen is currently unknown. This sample is drawn from a study of blood T cell dynamics during melanoma immunotherapy. Study-level background: Metastatic melanoma patients received first-line pembrolizumab or nivolumab plus ipilimumab. Study-level results: PBMC repertoires of eventual disease-control patients split at W3 into clonality or diversity gains.

Time point given: pre-treatment baseline. Samples come from before therapy and from week 3 after the first blockade cycle. Apart from two fast progressors, RECIST 1.1 response was judged 12 weeks post-infusion. Method: immunoSEQ multiplex PCR; TCRdb's copy keeps in-frame clones and lacks some. The sample holds some 15,000 clones, 70% to 90% seen once. The CDR3 has 14 amino acids. Germline CDR1 reads SGHRS; CDR2 reads YFSETQ. V gave up 0 bases and J gave up 4 bases; unmatched junction bases: 2. This TCR came from a human donor with melanoma. The sequencing here drew on blood, taken from a patient treated with checkpoint blockade. The V gene is TRBV5-1, the J gene TRBJ2-3; 7 nucleotides line up with TRBD1. The CDR3 DNA follows: TGCGCCAGCAGCTTGGAGGGGGCGGCAGATACGCAGTATTTT. This gives the protein CASSLEGAADTQYF.